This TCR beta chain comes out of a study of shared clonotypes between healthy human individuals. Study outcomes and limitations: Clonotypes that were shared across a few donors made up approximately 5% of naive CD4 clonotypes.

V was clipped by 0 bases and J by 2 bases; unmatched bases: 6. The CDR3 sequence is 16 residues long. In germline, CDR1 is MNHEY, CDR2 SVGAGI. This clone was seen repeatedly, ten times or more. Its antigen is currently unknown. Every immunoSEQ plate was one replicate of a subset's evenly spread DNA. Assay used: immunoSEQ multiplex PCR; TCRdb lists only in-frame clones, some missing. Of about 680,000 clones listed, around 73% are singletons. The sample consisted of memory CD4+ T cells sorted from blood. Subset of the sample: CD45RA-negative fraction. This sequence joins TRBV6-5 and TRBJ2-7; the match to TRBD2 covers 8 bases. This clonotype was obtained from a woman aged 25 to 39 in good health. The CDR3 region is CASSYSGLGLAYEQYF. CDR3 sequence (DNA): TGTGCCAGCAGTTACTCGGGTTTGGGACTAGCCTACGAGCAGTACTTC.